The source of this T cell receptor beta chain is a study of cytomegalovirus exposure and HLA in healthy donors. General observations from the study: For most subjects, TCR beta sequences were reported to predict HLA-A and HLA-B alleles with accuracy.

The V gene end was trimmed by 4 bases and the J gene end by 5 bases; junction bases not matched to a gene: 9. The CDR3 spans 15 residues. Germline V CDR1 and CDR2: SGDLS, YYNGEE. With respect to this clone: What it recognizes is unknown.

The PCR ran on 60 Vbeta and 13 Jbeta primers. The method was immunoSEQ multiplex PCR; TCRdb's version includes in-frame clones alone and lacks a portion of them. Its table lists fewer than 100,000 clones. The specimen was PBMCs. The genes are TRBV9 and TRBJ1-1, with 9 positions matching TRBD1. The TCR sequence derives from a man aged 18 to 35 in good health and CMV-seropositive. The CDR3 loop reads CASSSRGQGVTEAFF. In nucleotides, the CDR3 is TGTGCCAGCAGCTCCCGGGGACAGGGCGTGACTGAAGCTTTCTTT. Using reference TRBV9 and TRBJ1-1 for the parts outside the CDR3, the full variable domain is DSGVTQTPKHLITATGQRVTLRCSPRSGDLSVYWYQQSLDQGLQFLIQYYNGEERAKGNILERFSAQQFPDLHSELNLSSLELGDSALYFCASSSRGQGVTEAFFGQGTRLTVV.